The entry that follows covers one T cell receptor (beta chain) sequence. Per the germline V gene, CDR1 is SGHTA and CDR2 is FQGNSA. V was trimmed by 5 bases and J by 7 bases, leaving 18 bases between them. The CDR3 consists of 15 residues. The source of the sample is a study of blood T cell repertoires in COVID-19. Study details: Sites in the United States, Italy and Spain provided acute and convalescent COVID-19 samples. Nucleic acid was either cDNA or gDNA, and it came from T cells, B-cell-depleted T cells, or PBMCs.

Sequenced by immunoSEQ multiplex PCR; TCRdb stores in-frame clones only, minus some. The table has roughly 200,000 clones, roughly 85% seen once. The sample comprised peripheral blood. V usage is TRBV7-2 and J usage is TRBJ1-5, with D possibly being TRBD1 (6 bases). The source is a woman aged 55-70 years with acute or convalescent COVID-19. The CDR3 region is CASSQGFEAGQPQHF. The CDR3 DNA reads as TGTGCCAGCAGCCAGGGGTTTGAGGCAGGGCAGCCCCAGCATTTT.